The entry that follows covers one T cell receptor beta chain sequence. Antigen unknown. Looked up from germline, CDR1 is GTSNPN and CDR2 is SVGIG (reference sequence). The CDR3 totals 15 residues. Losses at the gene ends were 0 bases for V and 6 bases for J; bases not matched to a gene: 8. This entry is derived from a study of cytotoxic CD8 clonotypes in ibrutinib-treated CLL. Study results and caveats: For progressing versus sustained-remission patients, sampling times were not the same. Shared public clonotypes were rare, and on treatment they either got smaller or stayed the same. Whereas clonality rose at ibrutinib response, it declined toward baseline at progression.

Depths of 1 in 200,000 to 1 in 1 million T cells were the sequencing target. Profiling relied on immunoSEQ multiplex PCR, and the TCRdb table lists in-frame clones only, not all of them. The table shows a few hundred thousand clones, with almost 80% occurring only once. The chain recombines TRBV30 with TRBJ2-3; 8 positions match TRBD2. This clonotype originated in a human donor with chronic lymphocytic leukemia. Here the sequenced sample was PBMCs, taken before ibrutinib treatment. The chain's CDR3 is CAWSVHGGVADTQYF. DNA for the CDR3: TGTGCCTGGAGTGTACACGGGGGGGTCGCGGATACGCAGTATTTT.